Given below is one T cell receptor beta chain in context. Its specificity is not known. This entry belongs to a study of T cell responses to AZD1222 COVID-19 vaccine. General observations from the study: Baseline serostatus was positive in only 5 to 7 AZD1222 recipients.

Libraries were prepared by immunoSEQ multiplex PCR; TCRdb keeps only in-frame clonotypes and omits some of them. The sample yields 160,000 or so clones, around 90% seen once. In germline, CDR1 is LNHDA, CDR2 SQIVND (reference sequence). Trimming took off 4 bases at V and 3 bases at J, with 15 bases between the two ends. The CDR3 runs 15 residues. The input for sequencing was peripheral blood, taken 28 days after the second AZD1222 dose. This sequence joins TRBV19 and TRBJ1-1; D ambiguous. This clonotype was obtained from an adult who received the AZD1222 COVID-19 vaccine. CDR3 nucleotide sequence: TGTGCCAGTAGTAGTTCGGCGGAGGGAGACACTGAAGCTTTCTTT. It specifies CASSSSAEGDTEAFF. Full variable domain (missing parts from reference TRBV19 and TRBJ1-1): DGGITQSPKYLFRKEGQNVTLSCEQNLNHDAMYWYRQDPGQGLRLIYYSQIVNDFQKGDIAEGYSVSREKKESFPLTVTSAQKNPTAFYLCASSSSAEGDTEAFFGQGTRLTVV.